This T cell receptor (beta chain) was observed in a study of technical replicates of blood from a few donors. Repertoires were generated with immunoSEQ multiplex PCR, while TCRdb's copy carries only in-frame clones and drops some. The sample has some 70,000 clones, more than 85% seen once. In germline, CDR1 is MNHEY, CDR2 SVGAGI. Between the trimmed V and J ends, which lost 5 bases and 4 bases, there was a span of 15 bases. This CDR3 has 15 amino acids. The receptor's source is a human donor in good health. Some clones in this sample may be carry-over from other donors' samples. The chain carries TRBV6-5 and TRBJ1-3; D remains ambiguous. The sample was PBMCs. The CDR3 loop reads CASSPMGGLGNTIYF. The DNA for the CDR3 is TGTGCCAGCAGTCCCATGGGAGGATTAGGAAACACCATATATTTT.